These T cell receptor beta chains were read from a single sample in a study of blood T cell repertoires in COVID-19. Clones were sequenced by immunoSEQ multiplex PCR, and TCRdb holds only the in-frame ones, with some missing. Counted here are roughly 120,000 clones, 80% to 95% occurring once; the ten biggest clones make up 2.1%. Material for sequencing was peripheral blood. These receptors all come from a man in his fifties with COVID-19, enrolled during active disease. The CDR3 runs from the conserved cysteine through the conserved F or W. Fields, in order: D gene, J gene, clone size, V gene, CDR3 protein, CDR3 DNA. A D gene is named only where the DNA matches it firmly. Clone size appears in some rows only: once, few, many, or a class for an expanded clone.

>NA|TRBJ2-3|NA|TRBV5-1
CASSQNTDTQYF
TGCGCCAGCAGCCAGAACACAGATACGCAGTATTTT
>TRBD1|TRBJ2-7|NA|TRBV28
CASSPLGQGVGEQYF
TGTGCCAGCAGCCCCCTGGGACAGGGGGTGGGCGAGCAGTACTTC
>NA|TRBJ2-2|NA|TRBV19
CASSDTRSYTGELFF
TGTGCCAGTAGTGACACACGGTCTTACACCGGGGAGCTGTTTTTT
>NA|TRBJ2-1|NA|TRBV5-1
CASSEGAGGLNEQFF
TGCGCCAGCAGTGAGGGGGCAGGGGGACTGAATGAGCAGTTCTTC
>TRBD2|TRBJ2-3|NA|TRBV19
CASRPGLASDTQYF
TGTGCCAGTAGGCCGGGACTAGCATCAGATACGCAGTATTTT
>NA|TRBJ1-1|NA|TRBV11-2
CASSPRTGVRTEAFF
TGTGCCAGCAGCCCCCGGACCGGGGTTCGAACTGAAGCTTTCTTT
>TRBD1|TRBJ2-5|NA|TRBV5-1
CASSLGWGTDQETQYF
TGCGCCAGCAGCTTGGGATGGGGGACAGATCAAGAGACCCAGTACTTC
>NA|TRBJ2-1|few|TRBV29-1
CSVEIGIYNEQFF
TGCAGCGTTGAGATCGGGATATACAATGAGCAGTTCTTC
>NA|TRBJ1-2|NA|TRBV6-1
CASSETGTVYGYTF
TGTGCCAGCAGTGAAACCGGGACTGTCTATGGCTACACCTTC
>TRBD2|TRBJ2-5|NA|TRBV5-8
CASSPGLAVQETQYF
TGTGCCAGCAGCCCTGGACTAGCGGTCCAAGAGACCCAGTACTTC
>NA|TRBJ2-5|NA|TRBV11-2
CASSLSGGQETQYF
TGTGCCAGCAGCTTATCCGGGGGCCAAGAGACCCAGTACTTC
>NA|TRBJ2-3|once|TRBV9
CASSASSLATQYF
TGTGCCAGCAGCGCGAGCTCCCTCGCTACGCAGTATTTT
>NA|TRBJ2-2|once|TRBV9
CASSVVPEANTGELFF
TGTGCCAGCAGCGTAGTCCCAGAAGCGAACACCGGGGAGCTGTTTTTT
>NA|TRBJ1-1|once|TRBV7-9
CASSEQGSEAFF
TGTGCCAGCAGCGAGCAGGGGTCTGAAGCTTTCTTT
>NA|TRBJ2-3|NA|TRBV5-4
CASSLVTGVATDTQYF
TGTGCCAGCAGCTTGGTAACGGGAGTAGCAACAGATACGCAGTATTTT
>NA|TRBJ1-2|NA|TRBV6-5
CASSGGDSHYGYTF
TGTGCCAGCAGCGGCGGGGATTCACACTATGGCTACACCTTC
>NA|TRBJ1-1|NA|TRBV5-1
CASSLSSGIGNTEAFF
TGCGCCAGCAGCTTGTCTTCGGGGATAGGGAACACTGAAGCTTTCTTT
>NA|TRBJ1-4|NA|TRBV9
CASSGRIGGTNEKLFF
TGTGCCAGCAGCGGACGGATAGGGGGAACTAATGAAAAACTGTTTTTT
>TRBD1|TRBJ2-2|NA|TRBV3-1/TRBV3-2
CASSDDRAFTGELFF
TGTGCCAGCAGCGACGACAGGGCATTCACCGGGGAGCTGTTTTTT
>NA|TRBJ1-4|NA|TRBV6-6
CASSLSGSEKLFF
TGTGCCAGCAGCCTGTCAGGATCGGAAAAACTGTTTTTT
>NA|TRBJ1-5|once|TRBV28
CASTLLFGNQPQHF
TGTGCCAGCACTCTTCTTTTCGGCAATCAGCCCCAGCATTTT
>NA|TRBJ2-3|NA|TRBV24-1
CATSDLGEPSTDTQYF
TGTGCCACCAGTGATTTGGGGGAGCCAAGCACAGATACGCAGTATTTT
>NA|TRBJ2-3|NA|TRBV19
CASSTSWRDPKDTQYF
TGTGCCAGTAGTACCTCATGGCGGGACCCGAAAGATACGCAGTATTTT
>TRBD1|TRBJ2-7|NA|TRBV27
CASSSGTGLYEQYF
TGTGCCAGCAGTTCAGGGACAGGGCTATACGAGCAGTACTTC
>NA|TRBJ1-2|NA|TRBV27
CASTPRPEPGYGYTF
TGTGCCAGCACCCCACGGCCGGAGCCTGGCTATGGCTACACCTTC
>TRBD2|TRBJ2-1|NA|TRBV9
CASSVWAGAGNEQFF
TGTGCCAGCAGCGTATGGGCGGGAGCGGGCAATGAGCAGTTCTTC
>NA|TRBJ2-3|NA|TRBV27
CASSFQITDTQYF
TGTGCCAGCAGTTTTCAGATCACAGATACGCAGTATTTT
>NA|TRBJ1-5|once|TRBV19
CASSIGGQPQHF
TGTGCCAGTAGTATTGGAGGCCAGCCCCAGCATTTT
>TRBD1|TRBJ2-3|NA|TRBV4-3
CASSQYRGGTDTQYF
TGCGCCAGCAGCCAATACAGGGGTGGCACAGATACGCAGTATTTT
>NA|TRBJ2-1|NA|TRBV2
CASSEGAPGNEQFF
TGTGCCAGCAGTGAAGGGGCACCCGGCAATGAGCAGTTCTTC
>NA|TRBJ2-1|NA|TRBV7-2
CASSFPAGNTNEQFF
TGTGCCAGCAGCTTTCCCGCCGGGAATACGAATGAGCAGTTCTTC
>TRBD2|TRBJ2-3|NA|TRBV6-5
CASSYSSLAGADTQYF
TGTGCCAGCAGTTACTCGAGCCTAGCGGGAGCAGATACGCAGTATTTT